The 28 T cell receptor beta chains below were found in one sample sequenced in a study of regulatory T cells in long-lasting Graves disease. Documented time point: persistent/refractory GD, antithyroid drugs over 5 years with positive TRAb. With RNA extracted from PBMCs as input, the TCR library was made. Arm-PCR with iRepertoire HTBI primers amplified the CDR3 regions for these TCR beta libraries. TCRdb ran MiXCR on the multiplex PCR reads and lists one entry per CDR3 protein. This table holds 300,000 to 350,000 distinct CDR3 sequences, 15% to 20% found once. Sequencing was performed on peripheral blood mononuclear cells (PBMCs), taken when the disease was refractory, from a patient treated with antithyroid drugs. The source of these receptors is a female donor with Graves disease.

The chain is built from TRBV20-1 and TRBJ1-4; 7 bases align to TRBD1. Germline assignment: CDR1 DFQATT and CDR2 SNEGSKA (reference sequence). The CDR3 has 15 residues. V was pared by 0 bases and J by 12 bases, with 13 bases of the junction left unmatched. The CDR3 DNA sequence: TGCAGTGCTAGAGATCTTTTCGATCTGAGGGGGCAACTGTTTTTT. Translated: CSARDLFDLRGQLFF.

In its sample, this clonotype was seen a few times. V gene TRBV7-8 combines with J gene TRBJ1-5, with 9 nucleotides matching TRBD1. J gave up 3 bases and V 5 bases, and 2 bases lay outside the gene matches. The CDR3 length is 14 residues. Germline values: CDR1 SGHVS, CDR2 FQNEAQ. Here the CDR3 reads CASSRDRANQPQHF. In nucleotides, the CDR3 is TGTGCCAGCAGCCGGGACAGGGCCAATCAGCCCCAGCATTTT.

The table lists this clonotype with a few counts. The chain joins TRBV24-1 to TRBJ2-2, with TRBD2 matching over 10 bases. V shed 4 bases, J shed 4 bases, and the junction held 8 bases outside the gene matches. Germline V gives CDR1 KGHDR, CDR2 SFDVKD. This CDR3 region has 17 residues. In DNA form, the CDR3 reads TGTGCCACCAGTGAAGTCCCTAGCGGGAGACCCACCGGGGAGCTGTTTTTT. Translation: CATSEVPSGRPTGELFF.

Comments on this clonotype: The junction differs from germline at one of its ends, possibly a read error. The CDR3 DNA reads TGTGCCACCAGCAGTCGGACCGGGGCTACAATCTTT. This translates into CATSSRTGATIF. The chain uses TRBV15 and TRBJ1-1, with D perhaps matching TRBD1 (5 bases). The CDR3 covers 12 residues. Germline V CDR1 and CDR2: LNHNV, YYDKDF (reference sequence).

The rearrangement joins TRBV29-1 to TRBJ2-3; TRBD2 agrees at 9 bases. Trimming removed 4 bases from V and 4 bases from J; junction bases left unmatched: 9. CDR1 is SQVTM and CDR2 is ANQGSEA in the germline V gene. The CDR3 totals 15 residues. CDR3 in amino acids: CSVVPLAGSADTQYF. CDR3 bases: TGCAGCGTTGTTCCGCTAGCGGGAAGTGCAGATACGCAGTATTTT.

Many counts were recorded for this clonotype. The chain links TRBV24-1 to TRBJ2-7, with a tentative D call TRBD2 (5 bases). V was pared by 6 bases and J by 4 bases, with 6 bases between. CDR1 is KGHDR, CDR2 SFDVKD, per germline. The CDR3 length is 11 residues. The CDR3 nucleotides are TGTGCCACCAGTACGGGATACGAGCAGTACTTC. Translating it yields CATSTGYEQYF.

In this sample, this clonotype turned up many times. V is TRBV11-2 and J is TRBJ1-2, with no clear D. Germline CDR1 is SGHAT and CDR2 is FQNNGV. The CDR3 runs to 11 residues. The germline V and J ends were trimmed by 4 bases and 7 bases, with 7 bases remaining between them. The CDR3 DNA reads as TGTGCCAGCAGCTCGTACGGTGGCTACACCTTC. Encoded protein: CASSSYGGYTF.

This clonotype was detected ten times or more. The rearrangement joins TRBV12-3 or TRBV12-4 to TRBJ2-5, with D perhaps matching TRBD2 (6 bases). This CDR3 has 15 amino acids. Trimming shortened V by 2 bases and J by 2 bases, and 12 bases separated the two germline ends. CDR3 sequence (DNA): TGTGCCAGCAGTTTATACCCAGGGACTCAAGAGACCCAGTACTTC. Amino acids: CASSLYPGTQETQYF.

This clonotype came up many times. This chain links TRBV27 with TRBJ1-2; the match to TRBD1 covers 7 bases. This CDR3 has 15 amino acids. Germline CDR1 and CDR2: MNHEY and SMNVEV (reference sequence). J gave up 4 bases and V 6 bases, and 11 bases lay outside the gene matches. The CDR3 DNA reads TGTGCCAGCAGGCTAAAACAGGGGACCTTCTATGGCTACACCTTC. Protein product: CASRLKQGTFYGYTF.

This clonotype was picked up many times. V is TRBV6-1 and J is TRBJ2-7, with 8 bases that match TRBD2. The junction had 4 bases not matched to a gene; V was cut back by 6 bases and J by 0 bases. The length of the CDR3 is 14 residues. Germline CDR1 reads MNHNS; CDR2 reads SASEGT. CDR3 coding DNA: TGTGCCAGCAGGATAGCGGGAAGCTCCTACGAGCAGTACTTC. Its protein product is CASRIAGSSYEQYF.

Many counts were recorded for this clonotype. The chain carries TRBV12-3 or TRBV12-4 and TRBJ1-2; D ambiguous. V dropped 5 bases and J dropped 8 bases, with 15 bases sitting between them. The CDR3 loop spans 13 amino acids. CDR3 coding DNA: TGTGCCAGCAGTACTAGGACCCGTTGGGGCTACACCTTC. It codes for CASSTRTRWGYTF.

V is TRBV19 and J is TRBJ1-4; TRBD1 is a possible D gene (5 bases). Germline V gene lookup returns CDR1 LNHDA and CDR2 SQIVND (reference sequence). The CDR3 extends over 14 amino acids. The V end was cut by 7 bases, the J end by 2 bases, with 11 bases between. CDR3 sequence: CASTRGGTNEKLFF. DNA of the CDR3: TGTGCCAGTACCCGGGGGGGGACTAATGAAAAACTGTTTTTT.

Concerning this clonotype: A much larger clone lies a single base off, so this may be a read error. This chain uses TRBV5-4 with TRBJ1-1; the D gene is possibly TRBD1 (5 bases). Germline assignment: CDR1 SGHNT and CDR2 YYREEE (reference sequence). The CDR3 sequence is 15 residues long. V shed 0 bases and J shed 1 base, with 10 bases lying between them. The CDR3, as DNA: TGTGCCAGCAGCTTGGGGGGACTGGAGAACACTGAAGCTTTCTTT. The encoded protein is CASSLGGLENTEAFF.

V is TRBV19 and J is TRBJ1-5, with D perhaps TRBD1 (6 bases). Germline V lookup: CDR1 LNHDA, CDR2 SQIVND (reference sequence). Trimming took off 7 bases at V and 5 bases at J, with 15 bases between the two ends. The CDR3 runs to 14 residues. The CDR3 sequence: CASTQGTIYQPQHF. The CDR3 DNA follows: TGTGCCAGTACCCAGGGGACGATTTATCAGCCCCAGCATTTT.

This clonotype was observed many times. This chain connects TRBV6-5 to TRBJ2-5; perhaps TRBD2 as D (7 bases). From germline, CDR1 is MNHEY and CDR2 SVGAGI. There are 13 residues in the CDR3. Trimming took off 4 bases at V and 5 bases at J, with 11 bases between the two ends. The CDR3 DNA reads as TGTGCCAGCAGTTCGGGGGGCGTGGAGACCCAGTACTTC. Its protein product is CASSSGGVETQYF.

V is TRBV30 and J is TRBJ1-2; 8 bases agree with TRBD1. CDR3 size: 14 residues. V was clipped by 1 base and J by 3 bases; unmatched bases: 4. Per the germline V gene, CDR1 is GTSNPN and CDR2 is SVGIG (reference sequence). Here the CDR3 reads CAWSADRGHYGYTF. The CDR3 DNA reads as TGTGCCTGGAGTGCCGACAGGGGCCACTATGGCTACACCTTC.

This clonotype was seen at least ten times. The chain combines TRBV3-1 with TRBJ1-1; 11 nucleotides align to TRBD1. Germline V gives CDR1 LGHDT, CDR2 YNNKEL (reference sequence). The CDR3 is 13 residues long. V trimming: 1 base; J trimming: 11 bases; junction bases outside the gene matches: 3. Here the CDR3 DNA reads TGTGCCAGCAGCCAAGTGTGGGACAGGGGGGCTTTCTTT. Protein sequence: CASSQVWDRGAFF.

This chain joins TRBV3-1 and TRBJ2-7; D perhaps matches TRBD1 (5 bases). The V end was cut by 0 bases, the J end by 2 bases, with 14 bases between. The CDR3 has 16 residues. The germline gives CDR1 LGHDT, CDR2 YNNKEL (reference sequence). CDR3 sequence: CASSQERVPGTYEQYF. The CDR3 nucleotides read TGTGCCAGCAGCCAAGAAAGGGTCCCAGGGACCTACGAGCAGTACTTC.

There are many counts of this clonotype. The junction and the germline gene differ at one end; a read error may be behind it. The J gene is TRBJ2-5, the V gene TRBV5-1; no firm D call. Germline loops: CDR1 SGHRS, CDR2 YFSETQ. The CDR3 is 13 amino acids. The DNA for the CDR3 is TGTGCCAGCAGTTTGGGCAGCCAAGAGACCCAGTACTTC. Protein product: CASSLGSQETQYF. Together with reference TRBV5-1 and TRBJ2-5, the CDR3 gives the full variable domain: KAGVTQTPRYLIKTRGQQVTLSCSPISGHRSVSWYQQTPGQGLQFLFEYFSETQRNKGNFPGRFSGRQFSNSRSEMNVSTLELGDSALYLCASSLGSQETQYFGPGTRLLVL.

This clonotype has at least ten counts. This chain connects TRBV29-1 to TRBJ2-5; a weak D match, TRBD1 (6 bases). Per germline, CDR1 SQVTM and CDR2 ANQGSEA. The CDR3 sequence is 13 residues long. With 7 bases removed from V and 1 base from J, the gap between germline ends came to 13 bases. The CDR3: CSALRDTQETQYF. CDR3 coding DNA: TGCAGCGCGCTACGGGACACCCAAGAGACCCAGTACTTC. Supplemented by reference TRBV29-1 and TRBJ2-5, the full variable domain reads SAVISQKPSRDICQRGTSLTIQCQVDSQVTMMFWYRQQPGQSLTLIATANQGSEATYESGFVIDKFPISRPNLTFSTLTVSNMSPEDSSIYLCSALRDTQETQYFGPGTRLLVL.

This clonotype has ten or more counts. The rearrangement links TRBV12-3 or TRBV12-4 to TRBJ2-5, with TRBD2 as a possible D gene (6 bases). CDR3 length equals 16 residues. The V and J ends lost 6 bases and 5 bases respectively, with 22 bases between them. The CDR3 nucleotides read TGTGCCAGCAGCCCCCGCTTTAGCGGACCAAGGGAGACCCAGTACTTC. Translating it yields CASSPRFSGPRETQYF.

V and J are TRBV19 and TRBJ2-7, with 7 bases aligning to TRBD2. The length of the CDR3 is 14 residues. V dropped 3 bases and J dropped 5; count of bases not matched to a gene: 7. Per the germline V gene, CDR1 is LNHDA and CDR2 is SQIVND (reference sequence). The CDR3 DNA sequence: TGTGCCAGTAGTATCTCGGGGAGGGCCCACGAGCAGTACTTC. It specifies CASSISGRAHEQYF.

In its sample, this clonotype was seen many times. The J gene is TRBJ1-5, the V gene TRBV20-1; possible D gene TRBD1, 5 bases. The V end lost 6 bases, the J end lost 4 bases, and 13 bases lay between the germline ends. CDR1 and CDR2 (germline): DFQATT, SNEGSKA (reference sequence). CDR3 size: 13 residues. CDR3 coding DNA: TGCAGTGCCCGGGGGGGAGCGAATCAGCCCCAGCATTTT. This gives the protein CSARGGANQPQHF.

This clonotype was seen many times. Germline is not matched at one junction end, which may reflect a read error. The chain recombines TRBV12-3 or TRBV12-4 with TRBJ1-6; 7 bases are shared with TRBD1. The CDR3 spans 13 residues. CDR3 sequence (DNA): TGCGCCAGCAGGGGACAGTATAATTCACCCCTCCACTTT. Translation: CASRGQYNSPLHF.

This clonotype appeared a single time. J is TRBJ2-1 and V is TRBV7-2, with 7 bases identical to TRBD1. Germline values: CDR1 SGHTA, CDR2 FQGNSA. V dropped 6 bases and J dropped 5; count of bases not matched to a gene: 10. The CDR3 loop spans 15 amino acids. The CDR3 nucleotides are TGTGCCAGCAGGCTACCGGGACAGAGTAACAATGAGCAGTTCTTC. Translated: CASRLPGQSNNEQFF.

This clonotype was observed many times. The gene calls are TRBV30 and TRBJ2-2, with unresolved D. Looked up from germline, CDR1 is GTSNPN and CDR2 is SVGIG (reference sequence). V gave up 5 bases and J gave up 3 bases, with 7 bases separating them. This CDR3 is built from 12 residues. Written as DNA, the CDR3 is TGTGCCTGGGGGCAGTACACCGGGGAGCTGTTTTTT. It translates to CAWGQYTGELFF.

This clonotype was counted ten times or more. This sequence joins TRBV9 and TRBJ2-5; D may be TRBD1 or TRBD2 (6 bases each). Deletions cut 3 bases from V and 7 bases from J, with 13 bases between. Germline assignment: CDR1 SGDLS and CDR2 YYNGEE. The CDR3 contains 13 residues. For the CDR3, the DNA is TGTGCCAGCAGCGCCCCCGAGGGGGGGACCCAGTACTTC. Translating gives CASSAPEGGTQYF.

This clonotype was picked up many times. The CDR3, as DNA: TGTGCCAGCAACTGGGGGCAAGGTGAGCAGTACTTC. This gives the protein CASNWGQGEQYF. The J gene is TRBJ2-7, the V gene TRBV28, with D possibly matching TRBD1 (6 bases). Trimming took 7 bases from V and 7 from J, leaving 14 bases between them. CDR1 is MDHEN, CDR2 SYDVKM, per germline. This CDR3 region has 12 residues.